This is a list of T cell receptor beta chains from one sample in a study of blood T cell repertoires in COVID-19. Profiling relied on immunoSEQ multiplex PCR, and the TCRdb table lists in-frame clones only, not all of them. The top ten clones hold 3% to 4.5% of a sample with almost 350,000 clones, approximately 89% of them seen once. Sequencing was performed on peripheral blood. The receptors come from an older woman with COVID-19, enrolled during active disease. CDR3s leave out the opening cysteine and the closing phenylalanine or tryptophan. Each record gives: V gene, J gene, CDR3 protein.

TRBV19,TRBJ1-1,ASSKEGWTEAF
TRBV7-9,TRBJ2-5,ASSFDQRGDLETQY
TRBV5-1,TRBJ1-1,ASIGPGRTEAF
TRBV2,TRBJ2-3,ASSLGGISGVSTDTQY
TRBV27,TRBJ2-7,ASSGRGGETYEQY
TRBV2,TRBJ1-5,ASSRDRGPGTQH
TRBV10-3,TRBJ2-3,AISVGLGTNTDTQY
TRBV27,TRBJ1-1,ASSTGVYAEAF
TRBV7-2,TRBJ1-6,ASSWGDRNSPLH
TRBV27,TRBJ1-1,ASSLRGTLGTEAF
TRBV3-1/TRBV3-2,TRBJ2-5,ASSQDRRGGQETQY
TRBV11-2,TRBJ2-7,ASSLEVGTGFYEQY
TRBV4-2,TRBJ2-3,ASSLVGGDTQY
TRBV10-3,TRBJ2-3,AISGFSGKGTDTQY
TRBV27,TRBJ1-2,ASSLAGTGLLRGGYT
TRBV27,TRBJ2-1,ASSLSGGALPSSYNEQF
TRBV28,TRBJ1-2,ASSLGVRGPNYGYT
TRBV28,TRBJ2-2,ASRRGGPNTGELF
TRBV11-1,TRBJ1-1,ASSVRTVAKAF
TRBV9,TRBJ1-6,ASSVVASSYNSPLH
TRBV27,TRBJ1-4,ASSFRAGEKLF
TRBV18,TRBJ2-7,ASSLGGNEQY
TRBV5-1,TRBJ2-7,ASKTETGNEQY
TRBV4-1,TRBJ2-7,ASSQRQFYEQY
TRBV19,TRBJ1-5,ASSWTGNQPQH
TRBV30,TRBJ1-5,AWSGLSNQPQH
TRBV10-3,TRBJ2-7,AISDEGPVNYEQY
TRBV28,TRBJ2-5,ASSFQPGSGETQY
TRBV2,TRBJ1-5,ASSEKGQGGQPQH